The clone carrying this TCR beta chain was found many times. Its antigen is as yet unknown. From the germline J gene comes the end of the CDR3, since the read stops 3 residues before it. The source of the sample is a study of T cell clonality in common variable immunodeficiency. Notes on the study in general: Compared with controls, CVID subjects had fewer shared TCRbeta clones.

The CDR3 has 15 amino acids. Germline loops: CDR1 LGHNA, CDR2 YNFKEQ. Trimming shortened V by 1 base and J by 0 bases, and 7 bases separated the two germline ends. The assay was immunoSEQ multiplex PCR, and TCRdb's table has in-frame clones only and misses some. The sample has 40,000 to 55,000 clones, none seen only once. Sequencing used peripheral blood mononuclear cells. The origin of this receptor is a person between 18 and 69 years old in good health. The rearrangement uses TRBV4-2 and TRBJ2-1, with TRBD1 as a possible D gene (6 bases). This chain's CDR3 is CASSQGTDSYNEQFF. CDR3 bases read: TGTGCCAGCAGCCAAGGGACAGACTCCTACAATGAG.